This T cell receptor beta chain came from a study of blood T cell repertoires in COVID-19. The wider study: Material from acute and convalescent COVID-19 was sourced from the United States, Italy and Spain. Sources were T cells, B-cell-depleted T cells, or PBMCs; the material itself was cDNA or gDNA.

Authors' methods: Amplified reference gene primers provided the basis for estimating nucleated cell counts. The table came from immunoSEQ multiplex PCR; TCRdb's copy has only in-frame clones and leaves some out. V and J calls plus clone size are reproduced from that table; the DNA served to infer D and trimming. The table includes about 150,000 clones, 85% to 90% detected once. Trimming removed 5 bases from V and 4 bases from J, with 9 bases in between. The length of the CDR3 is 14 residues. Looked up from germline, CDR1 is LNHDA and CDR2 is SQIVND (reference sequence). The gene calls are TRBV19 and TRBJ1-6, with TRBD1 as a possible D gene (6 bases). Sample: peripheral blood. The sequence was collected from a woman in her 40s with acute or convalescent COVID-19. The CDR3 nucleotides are TGTGCCAGTAGTTTGGACAGATATAATTCACCCCTCCACTTT. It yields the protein CASSLDRYNSPLHF. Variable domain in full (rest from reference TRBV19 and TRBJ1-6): DGGITQSPKYLFRKEGQNVTLSCEQNLNHDAMYWYRQDPGQGLRLIYYSQIVNDFQKGDIAEGYSVSREKKESFPLTVTSAQKNPTAFYLCASSLDRYNSPLHFGNGTRLTVT.